The 17 T cell receptor beta chains reported below all come from one sample, sequenced in a study of T cell changes during pregnancy in multiple sclerosis. Assay: immunoSEQ multiplex PCR; the TCRdb copy retains only in-frame clones and omits some. In the table there are tens of thousands of clones, 94% of which are singletons. The material sequenced was peripheral blood, taken in the third trimester of pregnancy. The receptors derive from a female donor with multiple sclerosis, enrolled in a pregnancy study.

The chain combines TRBV2 with TRBJ2-6; possibly TRBD1 for D (6 bases). Looked up from germline, CDR1 is SNHLY and CDR2 is FYNNEI. The CDR3 has 16 residues. The V end lost 6 bases, the J end lost 0 bases, and 12 bases lay between the germline ends. The CDR3 DNA reads TGTGCCAGCAGAGACAGGAGAGCCTCTGGGGCCAACGTCCTGACTTTC. This gives the protein CASRDRRASGANVLTF.

The CDR3 is CASENRGGVGNTIYF. CDR3 sequence (DNA): TGTGCCAGCGAGAATAGGGGGGGGGTAGGAAACACCATATATTTT. This chain links TRBV28 with TRBJ1-3; D is perhaps TRBD1 (6 bases). Germline values: CDR1 MDHEN, CDR2 SYDVKM. This CDR3 is built from 15 residues. Trimming took 8 bases from V and 4 from J, leaving 18 bases between them.

The rearrangement uses TRBV2 and TRBJ1-1; 10 bases are a match to TRBD1. After removal of 4 bases from V and 4 bases from J, the junction contained 0 bases not matched to a gene. The CDR3 has 13 amino acids. Germline-derived CDR1 and CDR2 are SNHLY and FYNNEI. The CDR3 here is CASSGDRGTEAFF. CDR3 DNA: TGTGCCAGCAGTGGGGACAGGGGCACTGAAGCTTTCTTT.

The chain recombines TRBV28 with TRBJ2-7, with D unresolved. The ends were cut back, 10 bases at V and 1 base at J, with 14 bases in the middle. The CDR3 is made up of 13 amino acids. Germline assignment: CDR1 MDHEN and CDR2 SYDVKM. In DNA form, the CDR3 reads TGTGCCACCCAACTTCCCCCATCCTACGAGCAGTACTTC. This codes for CATQLPPSYEQYF. Variable domain in full (rest from reference TRBV28 and TRBJ2-7): DVKVTQSSRYLVKRTGEKVFLECVQDMDHENMFWYRQDPGLGLRLIYFSYDVKMKEKGDIPEGYSVSREKKERFSLILESASTNQTSMYLCATQLPPSYEQYFGPGTRLTVT.

In its sample, this clone was seen a few times. Other nucleotide sequences from this sample produce the same CDR3. The chain uses TRBV30 and TRBJ1-1, with a tentative D call TRBD1 (5 bases). Germline V gene data show CDR1 as GTSNPN and CDR2 as SVGIG (reference sequence). This CDR3 contains 12 residues. Deletions cut 3 bases from V and 1 base from J, with 6 bases between. The CDR3 is CAWSGGNTEAFF. In DNA form, the CDR3 reads TGTGCCTGGAGCGGGGGGAACACTGAAGCTTTCTTT. Full variable domain (missing parts from reference TRBV30 and TRBJ1-1): SQTIHQWPATLVQPVGSPLSLECTVEGTSNPNLYWYRQAAGRGLQLLFYSVGIGQISSEVPQNLSASRPQDRQFILSSKKLLLSDSGFYLCAWSGGNTEAFFGQGTRLTVV.

The chain links TRBV9 to TRBJ1-1, with D uncertain. Germline V gives CDR1 SGDLS, CDR2 YYNGEE. Trimming pared 0 bases from V and 11 bases from J, leaving 20 bases between. The CDR3 has 15 amino acids. Written as DNA, the CDR3 is TGTGCCAGCAGCGTAGAGGAGGGTCCTTACGCTGGGGCTTTCTTT. It specifies CASSVEEGPYAGAFF.

This clone was detected a few times. This chain uses TRBV2 with TRBJ2-5; 10 positions agree with TRBD2. With 2 bases clipped from V and 0 bases from J, the junction kept 0 bases outside the gene matches. CDR3 length: 15 amino acids. The germline gives CDR1 SNHLY, CDR2 FYNNEI. In DNA, the CDR3 is TGTGCCAGCAGTGAACTAGCGGGAGACCAAGAGACCCAGTACTTC. This codes for CASSELAGDQETQYF.

The rearrangement joins TRBV19 to TRBJ2-7, with D maybe TRBD2 (6 bases). CDR3 length equals 14 residues. CDR1 is LNHDA and CDR2 is SQIVND in the germline V gene (reference sequence). The V and J ends lost 5 bases and 2 bases respectively, with 13 bases between them. The CDR3 loop is CASSAGRRTYEQYF. The CDR3 DNA sequence: TGTGCCAGTAGTGCGGGACGGAGGACCTACGAGCAGTACTTC. Looking up the rest from reference TRBV19 and TRBJ2-7 gives the full variable domain: DGGITQSPKYLFRKEGQNVTLSCEQNLNHDAMYWYRQDPGQGLRLIYYSQIVNDFQKGDIAEGYSVSREKKESFPLTVTSAQKNPTAFYLCASSAGRRTYEQYFGPGTRLTVT.

This chain links TRBV2 with TRBJ2-1; D remains unclear. The CDR3 length is 14 residues. The V end lost 1 base, the J end lost 10 bases, and 14 bases lay between the germline ends. CDR1 SNHLY and CDR2 FYNNEI come from the germline V gene. Here the CDR3 DNA reads TGTGCCAGCAGTGAAGGCCCCCGGGTCTGGGAGCAGTTCTTC. Translating gives CASSEGPRVWEQFF.

This chain links TRBV25-1 with TRBJ2-1, with a tentative D call TRBD1 (6 bases). Germline values: CDR1 MGHDK, CDR2 SYGVNS. Trimming took off 4 bases at V and 2 bases at J, with 6 bases between the two ends. This CDR3 has 13 amino acids. Here the CDR3 DNA reads TGTGCCAGCAGTGGGACAGCCTACAATGAGCAGTTCTTC. Translated: CASSGTAYNEQFF.

This clone has only one observation. The chain links TRBV6-5 to TRBJ2-2; a weak D match, TRBD1 (5 bases). Germline V gene lookup returns CDR1 MNHEY and CDR2 SVGAGI. The length of the CDR3 is 15 residues. The V and J ends lost 0 bases and 13 bases respectively, with 18 bases between them. The chain's CDR3 is CASSYSGLGVFVLFF. The DNA of the CDR3 is TGTGCCAGCAGTTACTCGGGGCTGGGCGTTTTTGTGCTGTTTTTT.

J is TRBJ2-5 and V is TRBV5-6, with D tentatively TRBD2 (6 bases). CDR3 size: 16 residues. V lost 0 bases and J lost 1, with 13 bases in between. Germline CDR1 SGHDT, CDR2 YYEEEE. The CDR3 DNA reads TGTGCCAGCAGCTTGGGGGGAGGACACTTCCAAGAGACCCAGTACTTC. As protein: CASSLGGGHFQETQYF. The full variable domain, rest sourced from reference TRBV5-6 and TRBJ2-5, is DAGVTQSPTHLIKTRGQQVTLRCSPKSGHDTVSWYQQALGQGPQFIFQYYEEEERQRGNFPDRFSGHQFPNYSSELNVNALLLGDSALYLCASSLGGGHFQETQYFGPGTRLLVL.

This rearrangement joins TRBV4-2 to TRBJ2-7; TRBD2 matches at 12 bases. CDR3 length: 13 residues. CDR1 is LGHNA, CDR2 YNFKEQ, per germline. J lost 12 bases, V lost 1 base, and 4 bases had no gene match. The CDR3 spells CASSQASGRDLYF. CDR3 nucleotide sequence: TGTGCCAGCAGCCAAGCTAGCGGGAGGGACCTGTACTTC.

This chain links TRBV18 with TRBJ2-3; TRBD2 matches at 11 bases. The CDR3 length is 16 residues. J gave up 5 bases and V 3 bases, and 7 bases lay outside the gene matches. CDR1 KGHSH and CDR2 LQKENI come from the germline V gene. As DNA, the CDR3 is TGTGCCAGCTCACCGACCGGGACTAGCGGAAGAGATACGCAGTATTTT. It yields the protein CASSPTGTSGRDTQYF. Combining the CDR3 with reference TRBV18 and TRBJ2-3 gives the whole variable domain NAGVMQNPRHLVRRRGQEARLRCSPMKGHSHVYWYRQLPEEGLKFMVYLQKENIIDESGMPKERFSAEFPKEGPSILRIQQVVRGDSAAYFCASSPTGTSGRDTQYFGPGTRLTVL.

J is TRBJ2-4 and V is TRBV7-9, with 11 bases aligning to TRBD2. Trimming cost V 1 base and J 0 bases; bases outside gene matches: 5. Germline V gives CDR1 SEHNR, CDR2 FQNEAQ (reference sequence). CDR3 length: 18 amino acids. The CDR3 loop is CASSLVVAGGLAKNIQYF. The CDR3 DNA reads TGTGCCAGCAGCTTAGTAGTAGCGGGAGGGTTAGCCAAAAACATTCAGTACTTC.

The rearrangement uses TRBV15 and TRBJ2-1, with TRBD2 matching 7 bases. This CDR3 comprises 14 residues. V was pared by 1 base and J by 6 bases, with 3 bases of the junction left unmatched. Per the germline V gene, CDR1 is LNHNV and CDR2 is YYDKDF (reference sequence). The CDR3 DNA follows: TGTGCCACCAGCAGAGCCCAGCGGGGCAATGAGCAGTTCTTC. This sequence encodes CATSRAQRGNEQFF.

This clone appeared a few times. The chain links TRBV30 to TRBJ1-1, with D hard to call. Germline loops: CDR1 GTSNPN, CDR2 SVGIG (reference sequence). Trimming pared 4 bases from V and 3 bases from J, leaving 18 bases between. The CDR3 length is 15 residues. The CDR3 coding sequence is TGTGCCTGGATCAGGCTGGGGAGTAGAGACACTGAAGCTTTCTTT. Its translation: CAWIRLGSRDTEAFF. The full variable domain, in which reference TRBV30 and TRBJ1-1 provide the parts outside the CDR3, is SQTIHQWPATLVQPVGSPLSLECTVEGTSNPNLYWYRQAAGRGLQLLFYSVGIGQISSEVPQNLSASRPQDRQFILSSKKLLLSDSGFYLCAWIRLGSRDTEAFFGQGTRLTVV.